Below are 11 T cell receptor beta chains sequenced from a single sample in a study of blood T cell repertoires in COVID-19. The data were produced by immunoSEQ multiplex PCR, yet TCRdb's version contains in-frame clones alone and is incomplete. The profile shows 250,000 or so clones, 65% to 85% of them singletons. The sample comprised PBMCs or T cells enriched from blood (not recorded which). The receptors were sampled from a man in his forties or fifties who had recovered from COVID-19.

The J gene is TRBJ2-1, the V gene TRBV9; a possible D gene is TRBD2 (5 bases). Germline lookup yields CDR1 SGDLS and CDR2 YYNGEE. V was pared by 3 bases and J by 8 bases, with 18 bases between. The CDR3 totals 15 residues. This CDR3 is CASSARLTSVYEQFF. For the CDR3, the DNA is TGTGCCAGCAGCGCCAGACTAACTTCCGTCTATGAGCAGTTCTTC.

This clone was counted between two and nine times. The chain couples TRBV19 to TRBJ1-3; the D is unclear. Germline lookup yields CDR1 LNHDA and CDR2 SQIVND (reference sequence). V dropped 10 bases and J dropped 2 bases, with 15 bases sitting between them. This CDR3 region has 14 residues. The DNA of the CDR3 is TGTGCCACCCGGTGGGGAGGGCCTGGAAACACCATATATTTT. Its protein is CATRWGGPGNTIYF.

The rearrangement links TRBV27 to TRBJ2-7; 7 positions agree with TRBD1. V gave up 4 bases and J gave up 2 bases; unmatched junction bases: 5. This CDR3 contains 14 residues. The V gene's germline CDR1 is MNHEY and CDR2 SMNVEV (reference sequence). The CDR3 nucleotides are TGTGCCAGCAGTTCCGGGACAGCCACCTACGAGCAGTACTTC. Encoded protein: CASSSGTATYEQYF.

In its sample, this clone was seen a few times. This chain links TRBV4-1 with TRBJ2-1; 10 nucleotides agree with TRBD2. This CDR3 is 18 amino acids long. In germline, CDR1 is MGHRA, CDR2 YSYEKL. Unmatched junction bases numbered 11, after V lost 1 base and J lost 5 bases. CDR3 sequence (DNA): TGCGCCAGCAGCCAAGCGGTAGCGGGGGGCCGACCTAACAATGAGCAGTTCTTC. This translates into CASSQAVAGGRPNNEQFF.

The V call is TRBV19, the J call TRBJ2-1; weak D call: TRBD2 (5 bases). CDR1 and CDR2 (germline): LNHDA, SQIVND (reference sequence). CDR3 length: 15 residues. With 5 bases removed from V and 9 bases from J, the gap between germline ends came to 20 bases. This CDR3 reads CASSLPGTLNGEQFF. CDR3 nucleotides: TGTGCCAGTAGTCTCCCGGGAACCTTAAACGGTGAGCAGTTCTTC.

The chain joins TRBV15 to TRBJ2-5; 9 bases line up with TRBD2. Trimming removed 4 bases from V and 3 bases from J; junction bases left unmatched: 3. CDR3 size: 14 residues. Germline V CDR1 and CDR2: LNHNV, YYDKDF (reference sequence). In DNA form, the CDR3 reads TGTGCCACCAGCAACGGACTAGCGAAAGAGACCCAGTACTTC. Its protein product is CATSNGLAKETQYF.

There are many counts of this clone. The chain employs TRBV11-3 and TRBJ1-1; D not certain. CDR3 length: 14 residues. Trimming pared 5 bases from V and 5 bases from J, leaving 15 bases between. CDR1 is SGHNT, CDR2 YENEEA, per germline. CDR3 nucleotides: TGTGCCAGCAGCCCGCCCTTAGAAACGACTGAAGCTTTCTTT. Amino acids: CASSPPLETTEAFF.

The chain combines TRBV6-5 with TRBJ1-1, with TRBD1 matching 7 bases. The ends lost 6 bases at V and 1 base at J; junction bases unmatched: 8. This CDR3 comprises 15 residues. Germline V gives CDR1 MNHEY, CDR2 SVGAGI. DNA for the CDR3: TGTGCCAGCAGAAGCCACCGACAGGGGAACACTGAAGCTTTCTTT. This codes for CASRSHRQGNTEAFF.

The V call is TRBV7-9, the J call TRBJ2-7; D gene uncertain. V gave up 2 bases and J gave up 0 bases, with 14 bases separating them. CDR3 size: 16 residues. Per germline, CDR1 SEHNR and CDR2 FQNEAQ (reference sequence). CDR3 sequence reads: CASSLTTRLSSYEQYF. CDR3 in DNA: TGTGCCAGCAGCTTAACGACGCGGTTGAGCTCCTACGAGCAGTACTTC.

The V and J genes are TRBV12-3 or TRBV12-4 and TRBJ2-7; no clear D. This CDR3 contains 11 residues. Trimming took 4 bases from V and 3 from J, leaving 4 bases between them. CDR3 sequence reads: CASSSHYEQYF. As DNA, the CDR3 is TGTGCCAGCAGTTCCCACTACGAGCAGTACTTC.

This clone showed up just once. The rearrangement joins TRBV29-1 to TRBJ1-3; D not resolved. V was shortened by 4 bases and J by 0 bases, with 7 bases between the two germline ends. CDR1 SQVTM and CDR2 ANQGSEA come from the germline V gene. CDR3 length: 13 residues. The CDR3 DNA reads TGCAGCGTTGCCTTGGCCTCTGGAAACACCATATATTTT. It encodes CSVALASGNTIYF.